The 25 T cell receptor beta chains below were found in one sample sequenced in a study of molecular identifiers for immune sequencing clone quantification. TCRdb re-called the PCR reads through MiXCR, storing one row per CDR3 protein. The sample records some 580,000 distinct CDR3 sequences, around 25% being singletons. Sequenced input: naive CD8+ T cells from blood, with Jurkat cell RNA spiked in. Specified subset: FACS-sorted CD8+CD4-CCR7+CD45RA+ naive T cells. The receptors were sampled from a human donor in good health. Some libraries in this study had Jurkat cell RNA spiked in.

This clonotype was counted a few times. This chain uses TRBV28 with TRBJ2-3, with unresolved D. CDR1 is MDHEN, CDR2 SYDVKM, per germline. The CDR3 loop spans 16 amino acids. The ends were cut back, 3 bases at V and 2 bases at J, with 15 bases in the middle. CDR3 DNA: TGTGCCAGCAGTTTGACAATTCGACCGGTCACAGATACGCAGTATTTT. Its translation is CASSLTIRPVTDTQYF.

This clonotype was recorded a few times. The rearrangement links TRBV29-1 to TRBJ1-2; 10 bases align to TRBD1. The trim removed 7 bases at V and 4 bases at J, leaving 6 bases unmatched. Germline values: CDR1 SQVTM, CDR2 ANQGSEA. The CDR3 length is 13 residues. The CDR3 DNA sequence: TGCAGCGCCACGACAGGGGGCACCTATGGCTACACCTTC. Protein: CSATTGGTYGYTF. The entire variable domain, with the rest obtained from reference TRBV29-1 and TRBJ1-2, is as follows: SAVISQKPSRDICQRGTSLTIQCQVDSQVTMMFWYRQQPGQSLTLIATANQGSEATYESGFVIDKFPISRPNLTFSTLTVSNMSPEDSSIYLCSATTGGTYGYTFGSGTRLTVV.

This clonotype has only a few counts. The CDR3 DNA reads as TGTGCCACCAGCAGAGTTAGCGGGAGTTTTATTTACGAGCAGTACTTC. It specifies CATSRVSGSFIYEQYF. The V call is TRBV15, the J call TRBJ2-7; TRBD2 matches at 9 bases. The germline CDR1 and CDR2 sequences are LNHNV and YYDKDF (reference sequence). V gave up 1 base and J gave up 4 bases; unmatched junction bases: 8. The CDR3 extends over 16 amino acids.

Turning to this clonotype: The CDR3 does not close with the conserved phenylalanine or tryptophan, likely indicating a read error. The rearrangement joins TRBV27 to TRBJ2-7; 8 bases agree with TRBD1. Germline loops: CDR1 MNHEY, CDR2 SMNVEV (reference sequence). V gave up 0 bases and J gave up 4 bases; unmatched junction bases: 5. The CDR3 has 15 amino acids. The CDR3 sequence: CASSLSGTGGYEQYL. The CDR3 coding sequence is TGTGCCAGCAGTTTATCGGGAACAGGGGGTTACGAGCAGTACCTC.

The rearrangement uses TRBV5-4 and TRBJ2-2; 7 bases are shared with TRBD1. V lost 4 bases, J lost 1 base, and 4 bases stayed unmatched. Germline V gene data show CDR1 as SGHNT and CDR2 as YYREEE (reference sequence). The CDR3 is 15 residues long. In DNA form, the CDR3 reads TGTGCCAGCAGCCCGGGGACAGAGAACACCGGGGAGCTGTTTTTT. Translation gives CASSPGTENTGELFF.

This clonotype was seen a handful of times. V gene TRBV19 combines with J gene TRBJ2-1; D may be TRBD2 (5 bases). Trimming left V 0 bases short and J 0 bases short, with 6 bases between. Germline lookup yields CDR1 LNHDA and CDR2 SQIVND (reference sequence). The CDR3 is 15 residues long. CDR3 sequence reads: CASSIEGSSYNEQFF. CDR3 bases: TGTGCCAGTAGTATAGAGGGGAGCTCCTACAATGAGCAGTTCTTC.

The chain carries TRBV14 and TRBJ2-5; possible D gene TRBD1, 5 bases. Germline values: CDR1 SGHDN, CDR2 FVKESK. The CDR3 length is 13 residues. V lost 2 bases, J lost 5 bases, and 9 bases lay in between. The CDR3 DNA follows: TGTGCCAGCAGCCAATGGGGCTCGGAGACCCAGTACTTC. This encodes CASSQWGSETQYF.

This clonotype was recorded many times. The chain combines TRBV20-1 with TRBJ2-7; D tentatively reads TRBD1 or TRBD2 (5 bases each). This CDR3 is 14 amino acids long. Trimming pared 2 bases from V and 1 base from J, leaving 12 bases between. Germline lookup yields CDR1 DFQATT and CDR2 SNEGSKA (reference sequence). Here the CDR3 DNA reads TGCAGTGCTAGACGCAGAGGGGCGTCCTACGAGCAGTACTTC. Encoded protein: CSARRRGASYEQYF.

This clonotype has at least ten counts. This chain uses TRBV19 with TRBJ2-7, with 7 bases identical to TRBD1. The CDR3 has 16 residues. From germline, CDR1 is LNHDA and CDR2 SQIVND (reference sequence). Losses at the gene ends were 5 bases for V and 2 bases for J; bases not matched to a gene: 12. CDR3 region: CASSPGQARGPYEQYF. The CDR3 nucleotides read TGTGCCAGTAGTCCCGGACAGGCCCGTGGCCCCTACGAGCAGTACTTC.

The gene calls are TRBV15 and TRBJ2-1; D remains ambiguous. Looked up from germline, CDR1 is LNHNV and CDR2 is YYDKDF (reference sequence). V was pared by 4 bases and J by 0 bases, with 16 bases between. This CDR3 is built from 17 residues. As DNA, the CDR3 is TGTGCCACCAGCACTCCTCCTGAAGCGATCTCCTACAATGAGCAGTTCTTC. It encodes CATSTPPEAISYNEQFF. The full variable domain, completed using reference TRBV15 and TRBJ2-1, is DAMVIQNPRYQVTQFGKPVTLSCSQTLNHNVMYWYQQKSSQAPKLLFHYYDKDFNNEADTPDNFQSRRPNTSFCFLDIRSPGLGDTAMYLCATSTPPEAISYNEQFFGPGTRLTVL.

The chain links TRBV18 to TRBJ2-1; tentative D call: TRBD2 (6 bases). The germline V and J ends were trimmed by 3 bases and 3 bases, with 12 bases remaining between them. The CDR3 contains 15 residues. Germline V lookup: CDR1 KGHSH, CDR2 LQKENI. DNA for the CDR3: TGTGCCAGCTCACCTTCACTAGCTATCTACAATGAGCAGTTCTTC. Translated: CASSPSLAIYNEQFF.

This clonotype appeared a few times. A read error may explain this, as a much larger clone is one base away. The chain couples TRBV20-1 to TRBJ2-3; TRBD1 matches at 7 bases. This CDR3 region has 14 residues. Germline CDR1 is DFQATT and CDR2 is SNEGSKA (reference sequence). V lost 6 bases to trimming and J lost 8 bases; unmatched junction nucleotides: 14. CDR3 nucleotides: TGCAGTGCCACCCCGGACAGGATGATCGGTACGCAGTATTTT. Protein product: CSATPDRMIGTQYF.

This clonotype was picked up a small number of times. The gene calls are TRBV7-9 and TRBJ2-1, with 7 bases identical to TRBD2. This CDR3 comprises 12 residues. The junction had 4 bases not matched to a gene; V was cut back by 4 bases and J by 10 bases. Germline V gives CDR1 SEHNR, CDR2 FQNEAQ (reference sequence). Written as DNA, the CDR3 is TGTGCCAGCAGCTCCAGGCGGGAGGAGCAGTTCTTC. Amino acid sequence: CASSSRREEQFF. The full variable domain, completed using reference TRBV7-9 and TRBJ2-1, is DTGVSQNPRHKITKRGQNVTFRCDPISEHNRLYWYRQTLGQGPEFLTYFQNEAQLEKSRLLSDRFSAERPKGSFSTLEIQRTEQGDSAMYLCASSSRREEQFFGPGTRLTVL.

In its sample, this clonotype was seen a few times. The rearrangement uses TRBV24-1 and TRBJ1-5, with 9 bases fitting TRBD1. The J segment lost 1 base and the V segment lost 4 bases, leaving 4 bases of the junction unmatched. Germline CDR1 reads KGHDR; CDR2 reads SFDVKD. The CDR3 spans 16 residues. The CDR3: CATSESGTGSNQPQHF. The CDR3 DNA reads TGTGCCACCAGTGAAAGCGGGACAGGGAGCAATCAGCCCCAGCATTTT.

With respect to this clonotype: This sequence may be a read error, since a much larger clone differs from it by one base. V and J are TRBV27 and TRBJ2-1; D is unclear. The germline V gene encodes CDR1 MNHEY and CDR2 SMNVEV (reference sequence). CDR3 length: 11 residues. Deletions cut 8 bases from V and 2 bases from J, with 4 bases between. The CDR3 loop is CASGAYNEQFF. CDR3 DNA: TGTGCCAGCGGTGCCTACAATGAGCAGTTCTTC.

The chain joins TRBV11-2 to TRBJ1-1; no firm D call. This CDR3 is 13 amino acids long. Per germline, CDR1 SGHAT and CDR2 FQNNGV. The V end was cut by 3 bases, the J end by 1 base, with 6 bases between. The CDR3 DNA is TGTGCCAGCAGCTTCCATCAGAACACTGAAGCTTTCTTT. It is translated as CASSFHQNTEAFF.

This clonotype was observed a handful of times. The chain couples TRBV4-3 to TRBJ1-3, with TRBD1 matching 10 bases. Germline V gene sequence: CDR1 LGHNA, CDR2 YSLEER. The CDR3 runs to 15 residues. The V gene end was trimmed by 1 base and the J gene end by 4 bases; junction bases not matched to a gene: 1. The DNA of the CDR3 is TGCGCCAGCAGCCAAGGACAGGGGGCGGGAAACACCATATATTTT. It specifies CASSQGQGAGNTIYF.

Regarding this clonotype: This clone may be a read error of a much larger clone one base away. The chain recombines TRBV20-1 with TRBJ2-3; 10 bases are a match to TRBD2. This CDR3 has 16 residues. V was pared by 2 bases and J by 2 bases, with 7 bases of the junction left unmatched. The germline V gene encodes CDR1 DFQATT and CDR2 SNEGSKA (reference sequence). This CDR3 reads CSARTTSGVSTDTQYF. The CDR3 region has the DNA TGCAGTGCTAGAACCACTAGCGGGGTGTCCACAGATACGCAGTATTTT.

The J gene is TRBJ2-2, the V gene TRBV15; TRBD1 or TRBD2 may be the D gene (5 bases each). The CDR3 extends over 13 amino acids. Germline CDR1 is LNHNV and CDR2 is YYDKDF (reference sequence). Trimming stripped 5 bases from V and 8 bases from J, with 12 bases between. CDR3 sequence (DNA): TGTGCCACCAGCGGGGACCTATCGGGGGAGCTGTTTTTT. Protein: CATSGDLSGELFF.

The sample holds many counts of this clonotype. This sequence joins TRBV12-3 or TRBV12-4 and TRBJ2-5, with TRBD2 matching over 11 bases. This CDR3 comprises 15 residues. With V trimmed by 5 bases and J by 5 bases, 7 bases remained unmatched. The CDR3 sequence is CASSRSGGAAETQYF. CDR3 bases: TGTGCCAGCAGTCGTAGCGGGGGGGCCGCGGAGACCCAGTACTTC.

For this clonotype: Sequence at one end of the junction differs from germline and may be a read error. The chain couples TRBV4-3 to TRBJ2-5, with 8 bases that match TRBD2. The germline CDR1 and CDR2 sequences are LGHNA and YSLEER. This CDR3 contains 14 residues. The CDR3 reads CARSQAGAGETQSF. DNA for the CDR3: TGCGCCCGCAGCCAAGCGGGGGCCGGCGAGACCCAGTCCTTC.

This sequence joins TRBV19 and TRBJ1-2, with D uncertain. Between the trimmed V and J ends, which lost 1 base and 2 bases, there was a span of 14 bases. The CDR3 extends over 16 amino acids. Germline V gene lookup returns CDR1 LNHDA and CDR2 SQIVND (reference sequence). CDR3 sequence reads: CASSIAYGTWNYGYTF. In nucleotides, the CDR3 is TGTGCCAGTAGTATAGCCTATGGCACCTGGAACTATGGCTACACCTTC.

The chain recombines TRBV6-2 or TRBV6-3 with TRBJ2-7; D call uncertain. CDR3 length: 13 amino acids. The V end was cut by 6 bases, the J end by 7 bases, with 16 bases between. Germline V gene lookup returns CDR1 MNHEY and CDR2 SVGEGT. CDR3 in amino acids: CASSLGWRLEQYF. Written as DNA, the CDR3 is TGTGCCAGCAGCTTAGGATGGCGCCTGGAGCAGTACTTC.

Concerning this clonotype itself: It may be a read error: a sequence one base away is much more abundant. The J gene is TRBJ2-7, the V gene TRBV7-9; 14 nucleotides align to TRBD2. The CDR3 is made up of 16 amino acids. Trimming took 4 bases from V and 4 from J; bases not matched to a gene: 6. From germline, CDR1 is SEHNR and CDR2 FQNEAQ (reference sequence). CDR3 DNA sequence: TGTGCCAGCAGCTCGACAGGGACTAGCGGGAGATACGAGCAGTACTTC. As protein: CASSSTGTSGRYEQYF.

The chain combines TRBV4-3 with TRBJ2-7; D gene uncertain. The germline gives CDR1 LGHNA, CDR2 YSLEER. Trimming removed 4 bases at V and 4 bases at J, with 14 bases between. This CDR3 is built from 14 residues. The CDR3 DNA follows: TGCGCCAGCAGCCCCTCTAGGGAATCTTACGAGCAGTACTTC. Translated, it gives CASSPSRESYEQYF.